This TCR beta chain emerged from a study of CD8+ T cells in alopecia areata. This clone was picked up a small number of times. RNA extraction was followed by reverse transcription into cDNA, which acted as the sequencing template. Generated by immunoSEQ multiplex PCR, the TCRdb table keeps only in-frame clones and is missing some. The sample lists about 160,000 clones; about two thirds were seen once. This sample's treatment: oral pan-JAK inhibitor, 5-10 mg twice daily. The sequence derives from a human donor with alopecia areata. The sequencing used CD4+ T cells sorted from blood, collected at week 4, from a patient treated with tofacitinib.

The chain's CDR3 is CASSFEAGAGTDTQYF. Written as DNA, the CDR3 is TGTGCCAGCAGCTTCGAAGCGGGGGCTGGGACAGATACGCAGTATTTT. The chain has TRBV11-2 and TRBJ2-3; TRBD2 matches at 8 bases. Losses at the gene ends were 3 bases for V and 3 bases for J; bases not matched to a gene: 8. This CDR3 spans 16 amino acids. From germline, CDR1 is SGHAT and CDR2 FQNNGV.